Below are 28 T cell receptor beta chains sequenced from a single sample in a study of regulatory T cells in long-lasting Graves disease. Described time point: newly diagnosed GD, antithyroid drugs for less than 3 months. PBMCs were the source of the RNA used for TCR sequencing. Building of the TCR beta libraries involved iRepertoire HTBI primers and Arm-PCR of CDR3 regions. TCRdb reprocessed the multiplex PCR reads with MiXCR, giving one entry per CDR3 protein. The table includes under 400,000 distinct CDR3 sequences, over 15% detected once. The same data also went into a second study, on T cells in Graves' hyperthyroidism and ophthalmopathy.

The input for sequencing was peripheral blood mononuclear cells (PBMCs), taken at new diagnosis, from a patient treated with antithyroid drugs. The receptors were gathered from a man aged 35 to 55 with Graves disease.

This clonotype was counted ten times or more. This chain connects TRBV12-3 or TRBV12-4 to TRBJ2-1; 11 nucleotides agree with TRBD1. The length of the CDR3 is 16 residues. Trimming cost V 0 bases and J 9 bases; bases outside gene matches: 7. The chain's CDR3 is CASSLAGQGVPGEQFF. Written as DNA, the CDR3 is TGTGCCAGCAGTTTAGCGGGACAGGGGGTCCCGGGTGAGCAGTTCTTC.

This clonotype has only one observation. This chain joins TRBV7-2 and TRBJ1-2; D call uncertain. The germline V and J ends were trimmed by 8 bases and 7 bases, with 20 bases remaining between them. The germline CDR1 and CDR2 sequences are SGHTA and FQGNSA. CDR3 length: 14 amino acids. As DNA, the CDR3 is TGTGCCAGCTCTGTTCCAAGTGTGGGGAGTGGCTACACCTTC. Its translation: CASSVPSVGSGYTF. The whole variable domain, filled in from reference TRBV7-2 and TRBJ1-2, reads GAGVSQSPSNKVTEKGKDVELRCDPISGHTALYWYRQSLGQGLEFLIYFQGNSAPDKSGLPSDRFSAERTGGSVSTLTIQRTQQEDSAVYLCASSVPSVGSGYTFGSGTRLTVV.

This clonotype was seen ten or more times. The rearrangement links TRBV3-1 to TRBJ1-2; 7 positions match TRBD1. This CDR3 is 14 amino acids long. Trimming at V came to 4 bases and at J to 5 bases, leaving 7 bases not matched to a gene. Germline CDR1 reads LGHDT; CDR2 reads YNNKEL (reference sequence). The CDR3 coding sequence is TGTGCCAGCAGCCCCGGGACAGCGGTTTATGGCTACACCTTC. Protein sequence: CASSPGTAVYGYTF.

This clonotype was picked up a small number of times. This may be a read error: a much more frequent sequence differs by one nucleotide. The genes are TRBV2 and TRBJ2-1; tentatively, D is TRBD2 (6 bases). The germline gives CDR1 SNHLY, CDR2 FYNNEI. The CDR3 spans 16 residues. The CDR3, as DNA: TGTACCAGCAGGACTACCGGCCTAAGCTCCTACAATGAGCAGTTCTTC. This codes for CTSRTTGLSSYNEQFF.

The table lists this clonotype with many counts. The CDR3 nucleotides read TGTGCCAGCAGAGGGGCGGGGGGGGTAGATACGCAGTATTTT. This codes for CASRGAGGVDTQYF. The chain employs TRBV7-2 and TRBJ2-3, with 9 bases fitting TRBD2. The CDR3 length is 14 residues. With 6 bases clipped from V and 5 bases from J, the junction kept 6 bases outside the gene matches. CDR1 is SGHTA and CDR2 is FQGNSA in the germline V gene.

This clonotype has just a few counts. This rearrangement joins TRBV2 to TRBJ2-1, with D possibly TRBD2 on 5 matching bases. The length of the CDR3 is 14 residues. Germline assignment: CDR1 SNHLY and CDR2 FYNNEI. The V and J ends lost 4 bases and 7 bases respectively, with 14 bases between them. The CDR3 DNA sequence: TGTGCCAGCAGTGGACCGGTGAGGGCGAATGAGCAGTTCTTC. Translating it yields CASSGPVRANEQFF.

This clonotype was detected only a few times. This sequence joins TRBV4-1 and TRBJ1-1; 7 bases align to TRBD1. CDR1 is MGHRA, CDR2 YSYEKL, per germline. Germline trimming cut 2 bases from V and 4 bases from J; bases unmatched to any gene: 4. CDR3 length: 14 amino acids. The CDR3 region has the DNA TGCGCCAGCAGCCAACCCCGACAGGGCACTGAAGCTTTCTTT. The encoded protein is CASSQPRQGTEAFF.

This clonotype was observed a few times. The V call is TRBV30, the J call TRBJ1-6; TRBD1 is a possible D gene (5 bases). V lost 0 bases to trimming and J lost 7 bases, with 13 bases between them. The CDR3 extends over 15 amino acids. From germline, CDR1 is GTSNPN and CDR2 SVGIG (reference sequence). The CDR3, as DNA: TGTGCCTGGAGTGTACGGGGCTACGGGAATTCACCCCTCCACTTT. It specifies CAWSVRGYGNSPLHF.

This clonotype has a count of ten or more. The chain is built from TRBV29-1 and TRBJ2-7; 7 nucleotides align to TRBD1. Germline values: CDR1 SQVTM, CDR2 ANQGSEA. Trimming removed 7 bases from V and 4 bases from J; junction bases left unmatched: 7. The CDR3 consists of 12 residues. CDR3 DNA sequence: TGCAGCGCTCGGACAGGCCCTTACGAGCAGTACTTC. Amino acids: CSARTGPYEQYF.

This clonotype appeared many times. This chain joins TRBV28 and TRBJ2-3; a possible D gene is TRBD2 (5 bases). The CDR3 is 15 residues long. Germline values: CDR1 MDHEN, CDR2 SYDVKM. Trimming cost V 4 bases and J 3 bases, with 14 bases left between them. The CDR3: CASSSPSRVTDTQYF. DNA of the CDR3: TGTGCCAGCAGTTCACCCTCGAGGGTGACAGATACGCAGTATTTT.

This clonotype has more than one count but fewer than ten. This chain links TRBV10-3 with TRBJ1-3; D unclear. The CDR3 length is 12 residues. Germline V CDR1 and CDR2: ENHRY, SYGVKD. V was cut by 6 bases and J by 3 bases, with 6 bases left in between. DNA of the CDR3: TGTGCCATCAGAAACCGTGGAAACACCATATATTTT. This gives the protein CAIRNRGNTIYF.

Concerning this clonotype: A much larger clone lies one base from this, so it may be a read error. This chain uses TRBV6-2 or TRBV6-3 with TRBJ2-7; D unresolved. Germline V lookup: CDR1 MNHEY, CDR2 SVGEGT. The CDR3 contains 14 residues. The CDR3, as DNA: TGTGCCAGCAGTTACGATCTGAGCTCCCACGAGCAGTACTTC. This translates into CASSYDLSSHEQYF.

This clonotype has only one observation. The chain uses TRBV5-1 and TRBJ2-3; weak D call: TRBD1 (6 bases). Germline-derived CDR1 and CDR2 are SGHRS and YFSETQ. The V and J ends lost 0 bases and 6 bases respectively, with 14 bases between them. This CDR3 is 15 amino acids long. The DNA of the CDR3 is TGCGCCAGCAGCTTGGGTGGGGGCACCCGGGATACGCAGTATTTT. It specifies CASSLGGGTRDTQYF. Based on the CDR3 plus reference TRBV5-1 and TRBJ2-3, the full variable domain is KAGVTQTPRYLIKTRGQQVTLSCSPISGHRSVSWYQQTPGQGLQFLFEYFSETQRNKGNFPGRFSGRQFSNSRSEMNVSTLELGDSALYLCASSLGGGTRDTQYFGPGTRLTVL.

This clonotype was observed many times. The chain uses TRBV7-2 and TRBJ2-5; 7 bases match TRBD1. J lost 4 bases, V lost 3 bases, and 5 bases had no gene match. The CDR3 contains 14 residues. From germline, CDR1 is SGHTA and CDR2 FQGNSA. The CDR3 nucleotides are TGTGCCAGCAGCTTCGCCCGACAGGGAGAGACCCAGTACTTC. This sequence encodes CASSFARQGETQYF. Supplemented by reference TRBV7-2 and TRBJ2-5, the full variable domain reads GAGVSQSPSNKVTEKGKDVELRCDPISGHTALYWYRQSLGQGLEFLIYFQGNSAPDKSGLPSDRFSAERTGGSVSTLTIQRTQQEDSAVYLCASSFARQGETQYFGPGTRLLVL.

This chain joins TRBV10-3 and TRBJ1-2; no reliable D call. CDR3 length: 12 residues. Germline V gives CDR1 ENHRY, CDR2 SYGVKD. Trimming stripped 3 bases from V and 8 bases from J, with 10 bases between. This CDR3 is CAISEAGHGYTF. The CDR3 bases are TGTGCCATCAGTGAAGCAGGTCACGGCTACACCTTC.

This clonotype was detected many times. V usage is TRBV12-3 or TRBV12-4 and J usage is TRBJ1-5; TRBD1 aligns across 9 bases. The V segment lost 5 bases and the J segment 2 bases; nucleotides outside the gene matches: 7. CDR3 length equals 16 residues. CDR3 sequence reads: CASSPRQGVGNQPQHF. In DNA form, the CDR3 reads TGTGCCAGCAGTCCCCGACAGGGGGTGGGCAATCAGCCCCAGCATTTT.

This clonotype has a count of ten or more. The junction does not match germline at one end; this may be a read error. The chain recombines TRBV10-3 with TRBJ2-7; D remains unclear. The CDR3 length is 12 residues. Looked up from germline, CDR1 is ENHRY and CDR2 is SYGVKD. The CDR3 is CAISEYSNERYF. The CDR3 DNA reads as TGTGCCATCAGTGAGTATAGCAACGAGCGGTACTTC.

CDR3 in amino acids: CASSLWDRLATNEKLFF. The DNA of the CDR3 is TGTGCCAGCAGTTTATGGGACAGACTTGCAACTAATGAAAAACTGTTTTTT. The J gene is TRBJ1-4, the V gene TRBV27; the match to TRBD1 covers 7 bases. Germline CDR1 reads MNHEY; CDR2 reads SMNVEV (reference sequence). This CDR3 comprises 17 residues. With 1 base clipped from V and 0 bases from J, the junction kept 5 bases outside the gene matches.

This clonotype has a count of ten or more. The CDR3 DNA reads TGTGCCAGCAGCTCAAGCGGGGGCCCAGATACGCAGTATTTT. Protein product: CASSSSGGPDTQYF. The chain recombines TRBV12-3 or TRBV12-4 with TRBJ2-3; 8 bases are shared with TRBD2. V shed 6 bases, J shed 4 bases, and the junction held 6 bases outside the gene matches. This CDR3 has 14 amino acids.

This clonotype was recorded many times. CDR3 sequence: CASSLGAWEQYF. CDR3 nucleotide sequence: TGTGCCAGCAGTTTAGGGGCCTGGGAGCAGTACTTC. The gene calls are TRBV28 and TRBJ2-7; D perhaps matches TRBD1 (5 bases). CDR1 is MDHEN, CDR2 SYDVKM, per germline. This CDR3 comprises 12 residues. V was clipped by 2 bases and J by 7 bases, with 9 bases between them.

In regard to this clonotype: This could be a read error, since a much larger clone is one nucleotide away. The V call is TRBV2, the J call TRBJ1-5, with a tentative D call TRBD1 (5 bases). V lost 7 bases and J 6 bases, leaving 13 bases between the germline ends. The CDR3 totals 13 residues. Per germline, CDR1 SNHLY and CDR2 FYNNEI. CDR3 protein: CASKSRVGQPQHF. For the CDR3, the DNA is TGTGCCAGCAAGAGCAGGGTCGGTCAGCCCCAGCATTTT.

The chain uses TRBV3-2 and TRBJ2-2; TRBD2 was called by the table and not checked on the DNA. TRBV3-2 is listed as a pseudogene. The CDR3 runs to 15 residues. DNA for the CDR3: TGTGCCAGCAGCCCCCGTCGGCCCGAGAACGGGGAGCTGTTTTTT. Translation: CASSPRRPENGELFF.

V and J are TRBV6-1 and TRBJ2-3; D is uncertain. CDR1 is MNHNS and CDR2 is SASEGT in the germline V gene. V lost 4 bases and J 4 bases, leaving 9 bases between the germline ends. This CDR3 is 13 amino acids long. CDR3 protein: CASSVDPPDTQYF. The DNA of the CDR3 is TGTGCCAGCAGTGTTGACCCCCCAGATACGCAGTATTTT.

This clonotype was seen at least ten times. CDR3 amino acids: CASSLRGYEAFF. CDR3 sequence (DNA): TGTGCCAGCAGTTTACGAGGGTATGAAGCTTTCTTT. This chain links TRBV12-3 or TRBV12-4 with TRBJ1-1, with D uncertain. CDR3 length: 12 residues. V was cut by 2 bases and J by 7 bases, with 8 bases left in between.

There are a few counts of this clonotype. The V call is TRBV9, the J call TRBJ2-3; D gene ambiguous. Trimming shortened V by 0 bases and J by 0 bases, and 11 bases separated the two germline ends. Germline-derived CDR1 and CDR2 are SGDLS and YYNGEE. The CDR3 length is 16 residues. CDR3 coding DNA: TGTGCCAGCAGCGTAGCACAGCATACTAGCACAGATACGCAGTATTTT. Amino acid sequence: CASSVAQHTSTDTQYF.

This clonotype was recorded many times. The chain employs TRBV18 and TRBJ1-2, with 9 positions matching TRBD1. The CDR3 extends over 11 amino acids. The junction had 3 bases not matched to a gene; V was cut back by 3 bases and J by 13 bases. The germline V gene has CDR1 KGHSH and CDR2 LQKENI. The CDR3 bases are TGTGCCAGCTCACCCGGACAGGGGACCACCTTC. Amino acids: CASSPGQGTTF.

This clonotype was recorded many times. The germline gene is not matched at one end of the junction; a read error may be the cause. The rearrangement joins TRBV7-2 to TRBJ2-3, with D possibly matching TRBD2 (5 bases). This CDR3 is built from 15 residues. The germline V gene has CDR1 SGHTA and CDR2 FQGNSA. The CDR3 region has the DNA TGTGCCAGCAGTTTAGCGTACTCTAGCACAGATACGCAGTATTTT. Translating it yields CASSLAYSSTDTQYF.

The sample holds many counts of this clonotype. CDR3 in amino acids: CASSFWETQYF. The CDR3 DNA follows: TGTGCCAGCAGTTTTTGGGAGACCCAGTACTTC. The rearrangement uses TRBV7-9 and TRBJ2-5; D unresolved. Per the germline V gene, CDR1 is SEHNR and CDR2 is FQNEAQ (reference sequence). The CDR3 has 11 residues. Trimming took 6 bases from V and 5 from J, leaving 7 bases between them.